Presented here are 5 T cell receptor beta chains from one specimen sequenced in a study of T cell repertoires in cytomegalovirus infection. TCRdb reprocessed the reads via MiXCR and lists one record per CDR3 protein. The sample records about 890,000 distinct CDR3 sequences, 30% to 40% being singletons. These TCRs' antigens remain unknown. The material sequenced was cultured CD8+ T cells from PBMCs, taken from culture after CMV antigen stimulation. These receptors originate from a human donor in good health (CMV status not recorded). Some clones in this sample may be carry-over from other donors' samples.

This chain joins TRBV5-4 and TRBJ1-5; TRBD1 is a possible D gene (5 bases). CDR3 length: 15 amino acids. Germline loops: CDR1 SGHNT, CDR2 YYREEE (reference sequence). Deletions cut 1 base from V and 3 bases from J, with 11 bases between. The CDR3 DNA follows: TGTGCCAGCAGCTTGTGGGAAGGGGACAATCAGCCCCAGCATTTT. Residues: CASSLWEGDNQPQHF. Combining the CDR3 with reference TRBV5-4 and TRBJ1-5 gives the whole variable domain ETGVTQSPTHLIKTRGQQVTLRCSSQSGHNTVSWYQQALGQGPQFIFQYYREEENGRGNFPPRFSGLQFPNYSSELNVNALELDDSALYLCASSLWEGDNQPQHFGDGTRLSIL.

The J gene is TRBJ2-3, the V gene TRBV6-5; perhaps TRBD1 as D (6 bases). CDR1 is MNHEY, CDR2 SVGAGI, per germline. Trimming cost V 4 bases and J 2 bases, with 13 bases left between them. This CDR3 has 15 amino acids. CDR3 loop: CASSWTGHPTDTQYF. CDR3 DNA sequence: TGTGCCAGCAGTTGGACGGGACACCCCACAGATACGCAGTATTTT.

In this sample, this clonotype turned up many times. The CDR3 loop reads CASSLTGEGRVNTEAFF. The DNA of the CDR3 is TGTGCCAGCAGCTTAACCGGTGAGGGACGGGTAAACACTGAAGCTTTCTTT. The chain uses TRBV7-3 and TRBJ1-1, with D possibly matching TRBD1 (5 bases). The length of the CDR3 is 17 residues. Germline values: CDR1 SGHTA, CDR2 FQGTGA. Trimming cost V 0 bases and J 2 bases, with 16 bases left between them.

This chain uses TRBV19 with TRBJ1-5; D ambiguous. Trimming cost V 5 bases and J 6 bases, with 20 bases left between them. The germline V gene encodes CDR1 LNHDA and CDR2 SQIVND (reference sequence). This CDR3 comprises 16 residues. The CDR3 nucleotides are TGTGCCAGTAGTGCCCACACGGAGGGATTTGGTCAGCCCCAGCATTTT. It is translated as CASSAHTEGFGQPQHF. The whole variable domain, remainder taken from reference TRBV19 and TRBJ1-5, is DGGITQSPKYLFRKEGQNVTLSCEQNLNHDAMYWYRQDPGQGLRLIYYSQIVNDFQKGDIAEGYSVSREKKESFPLTVTSAQKNPTAFYLCASSAHTEGFGQPQHFGDGTRLSIL.

The chain recombines TRBV7-6 with TRBJ1-1; 7 nucleotides line up with TRBD1. The V gene end was trimmed by 1 base and the J gene end by 8 bases; junction bases not matched to a gene: 4. CDR1 SGHVS and CDR2 FNYEAQ come from the germline V gene. This CDR3 contains 13 residues. CDR3 residues: CASSLGEDREAFF. DNA of the CDR3: TGTGCCAGCAGCTTAGGTGAGGACAGGGAAGCTTTCTTT.